This is a list of T cell receptor beta chains from one sample in a study of blood T cell repertoires in COVID-19. The table came from immunoSEQ multiplex PCR; TCRdb's copy has only in-frame clones and leaves some out. The sample carries a few hundred thousand clones, approximately 79% recorded once. Material: peripheral blood. The receptors here all came from a human donor in a cohort sampled during active COVID-19. CDR3s include the opening cysteine and the closing phenylalanine or tryptophan. D genes are given only for firm matches. The size entry is marked missing in some rows and otherwise reads once, few, many or a size class.

v_gene: TRBV19; abundance: few; len: 13; j_gene: TRBJ1-1; d_gene: -; CDR3aa: CASSITPNTEAFF; CDR3nt: TGTGCCAGTAGTATAACACCGAACACTGAAGCTTTCTTT
v_gene: TRBV5-1; abundance: -; len: 17; j_gene: TRBJ2-6; d_gene: -; CDR3aa: CASSLAGLSSGANVLTF; CDR3nt: TGCGCCAGCAGCTTGGCGGGTCTTAGCTCTGGGGCCAACGTCCTGACTTTC
v_gene: TRBV28; abundance: once; len: 17; j_gene: TRBJ1-2; d_gene: TRBD1; CDR3aa: CASSQTLGTGDNYGYTF; CDR3nt: TGTGCCAGCAGTCAAACTCTGGGGACAGGGGATAACTATGGCTACACCTTC
v_gene: TRBV29-1; abundance: -; len: 13; j_gene: TRBJ1-2; d_gene: TRBD1; CDR3aa: CSVERGPVYGYTF; CDR3nt: TGCAGCGTAGAAAGGGGGCCGGTCTATGGCTACACCTTC
v_gene: TRBV19; abundance: -; len: 16; j_gene: TRBJ1-4; d_gene: TRBD1; CDR3aa: CASSARQGRTNEKLFF; CDR3nt: TGTGCCAGTAGTGCTCGACAGGGGCGGACTAATGAAAAACTGTTTTTT
v_gene: TRBV15; abundance: -; len: 15; j_gene: TRBJ1-4; d_gene: TRBD1; CDR3aa: CATSRQQGAVEKLFF; CDR3nt: TGTGCCACCAGCAGACAACAGGGGGCGGTTGAAAAACTGTTTTTT
v_gene: TRBV7-2; abundance: once; len: 15; j_gene: TRBJ2-4; d_gene: -; CDR3aa: CASSLGALAKNIQYF; CDR3nt: TGTGCCAGCAGCCTAGGGGCACTAGCCAAAAACATTCAGTACTTC
v_gene: TRBV25-1; abundance: once; len: 14; j_gene: TRBJ2-3; d_gene: -; CDR3aa: CASSEYEAWDTQYF; CDR3nt: TGTGCCAGCAGTGAATATGAGGCTTGGGATACGCAGTATTTT
v_gene: TRBV2; abundance: -; len: 15; j_gene: TRBJ2-7; d_gene: TRBD2; CDR3aa: CASSEERLASHEQYF; CDR3nt: TGTGCCAGCAGTGAAGAGAGACTAGCAAGCCACGAGCAGTACTTC
v_gene: TRBV4-3; abundance: once; len: 17; j_gene: TRBJ2-6; d_gene: -; CDR3aa: CASSQKGSVAGANVLTF; CDR3nt: TGCGCCAGCAGCCAAAAGGGTAGCGTGGCTGGGGCCAACGTCCTGACTTTC
v_gene: TRBV19; abundance: -; len: 18; j_gene: TRBJ1-2; d_gene: -; CDR3aa: CASSPHPSTTGLSYGYTF; CDR3nt: TGTGCCAGTAGTCCCCACCCCTCAACCACAGGGCTGAGCTATGGCTACACCTTC
v_gene: TRBV19; abundance: -; len: 17; j_gene: TRBJ2-1; d_gene: TRBD2; CDR3aa: CASSIAGGRHSYNEQFF; CDR3nt: TGTGCCAGTAGTATAGCAGGCGGGAGGCACTCCTACAATGAGCAGTTCTTC
v_gene: TRBV14; abundance: -; len: 16; j_gene: TRBJ2-2; d_gene: -; CDR3aa: CASSHRRTTNTGELFF; CDR3nt: TGTGCCAGCAGCCACCGGAGGACCACGAACACCGGGGAGCTGTTTTTT
v_gene: TRBV28; abundance: -; len: 15; j_gene: TRBJ2-7; d_gene: TRBD2; CDR3aa: CASSLSASGSYEQYF; CDR3nt: TGTGCCAGCAGTTTATCTGCTAGCGGTTCCTACGAGCAGTACTTC
v_gene: TRBV7-9; abundance: -; len: 14; j_gene: TRBJ1-2; d_gene: TRBD1; CDR3aa: CASSIRGPNYGYTF; CDR3nt: TGTGCCAGCAGCATCAGGGGGCCTAACTATGGCTACACCTTC
v_gene: TRBV28; abundance: -; len: 13; j_gene: TRBJ2-5; d_gene: TRBD1; CDR3aa: CATRTGGKETQYF; CDR3nt: TGTGCTACCCGGACAGGGGGAAAAGAGACCCAGTACTTC
v_gene: TRBV10-3; abundance: -; len: 14; j_gene: TRBJ1-1; d_gene: TRBD1; CDR3aa: CAIRVRQGRTEAFF; CDR3nt: TGTGCCATCAGAGTGAGACAGGGGAGGACTGAAGCTTTCTTT